A selection of T cell receptor beta chains follows, all from one sample in a study of blood T cell repertoires in COVID-19. Sequencing was performed with immunoSEQ multiplex PCR; in TCRdb, only in-frame clones are kept and a portion is missing. The repertoire consists of under 250,000 clones, with around four fifths occurring once and the leading ten covering around 4%. Material for sequencing was peripheral blood. Receptors originate from a man aged 50 to 60 with acute or convalescent COVID-19. CDR3s include the opening cysteine and the closing phenylalanine or tryptophan. The order of the fields is clone size, J gene, V gene, D gene, CDR3 protein, CDR3 DNA. A D gene is named only where the DNA matches it firmly. The size field is filled for only some rows; it gives once, few, many or a size class.

clone_size: NA; j_call: TRBJ2-5; v_call: TRBV2; d_call: TRBD1; cdr3_aa: CASSEGQAGFQETQYF; cdr3_nt: TGTGCCAGCAGCGAGGGACAGGCGGGTTTCCAAGAGACCCAGTACTTC
clone_size: NA; j_call: TRBJ1-4; v_call: TRBV7-2; d_call: NA; cdr3_aa: CASSLVGRINEKLFF; cdr3_nt: TGTGCCAGCAGCTTAGTAGGCAGGATTAATGAAAAACTGTTTTTT
clone_size: once; j_call: TRBJ2-5; v_call: TRBV30; d_call: NA; cdr3_aa: CAQRLQETQYF; cdr3_nt: TGTGCGCAGCGCTTACAAGAGACCCAGTACTTC
clone_size: once; j_call: TRBJ2-7; v_call: TRBV6-5; d_call: TRBD1; cdr3_aa: CASSRQGPLYEQYF; cdr3_nt: TGTGCCAGCAGCCGACAGGGACCTCTCTACGAGCAGTACTTC
clone_size: once; j_call: TRBJ2-5; v_call: TRBV5-1; d_call: TRBD2; cdr3_aa: CASAEWVAGDQETQYF; cdr3_nt: TGCGCCAGCGCCGAGTGGGTAGCGGGAGACCAAGAGACCCAGTACTTC
clone_size: NA; j_call: TRBJ1-2; v_call: TRBV5-1; d_call: TRBD1; cdr3_aa: CASSMTGGDGYTF; cdr3_nt: TGCGCCAGCAGCATGACAGGGGGCGATGGCTACACCTTC
clone_size: NA; j_call: TRBJ2-1; v_call: TRBV11-2; d_call: NA; cdr3_aa: CASSLYRGAQNEQFF; cdr3_nt: TGTGCCAGCAGCTTATATCGGGGGGCGCAGAATGAGCAGTTCTTC
clone_size: once; j_call: TRBJ2-7; v_call: TRBV6-5; d_call: TRBD1; cdr3_aa: CASSTPGQGFYEQYF; cdr3_nt: TGTGCCAGCAGTACACCGGGACAGGGGTTCTACGAGCAGTACTTC
clone_size: NA; j_call: TRBJ2-7; v_call: TRBV5-4; d_call: TRBD1; cdr3_aa: CASSLTGTGSYEQYF; cdr3_nt: TGTGCCAGCAGCCTCACCGGGACAGGGTCCTACGAGCAGTACTTC
clone_size: NA; j_call: TRBJ2-7; v_call: TRBV2; d_call: TRBD1; cdr3_aa: CASKGDRSYEQYF; cdr3_nt: TGTGCCAGCAAAGGGGACAGATCCTACGAGCAGTACTTC
clone_size: NA; j_call: TRBJ1-2; v_call: TRBV5-6; d_call: TRBD1; cdr3_aa: CASSSTWTGGAYGYTF; cdr3_nt: TGTGCCAGCAGCTCGACCTGGACAGGGGGAGCCTATGGCTACACCTTC
clone_size: NA; j_call: TRBJ2-2; v_call: TRBV25-1; d_call: NA; cdr3_aa: CASSDWGGRMNTGELFF; cdr3_nt: TGTGCCAGCAGTGACTGGGGGGGCAGGATGAACACCGGGGAGCTGTTTTTT
clone_size: NA; j_call: TRBJ2-1; v_call: TRBV7-8; d_call: TRBD2; cdr3_aa: CASSPWTSGGDEQFF; cdr3_nt: TGTGCCAGCAGCCCCTGGACTAGCGGGGGGGATGAGCAGTTCTTC
clone_size: NA; j_call: TRBJ2-2; v_call: TRBV28; d_call: NA; cdr3_aa: CASSLGTANTGELFF; cdr3_nt: TGTGCCAGCAGTTTAGGAACAGCGAACACCGGGGAGCTGTTTTTT
clone_size: NA; j_call: TRBJ2-2; v_call: TRBV5-1; d_call: TRBD1; cdr3_aa: CASSFFPSRQGRTGELFF; cdr3_nt: TGCGCCAGCAGCTTTTTCCCCAGTCGACAGGGGCGGACCGGGGAGCTGTTTTTT
clone_size: NA; j_call: TRBJ1-3; v_call: TRBV5-1; d_call: NA; cdr3_aa: CASSYRDGGNTIYF; cdr3_nt: TGCGCCAGCAGCTACAGGGATGGTGGAAACACCATATATTTT